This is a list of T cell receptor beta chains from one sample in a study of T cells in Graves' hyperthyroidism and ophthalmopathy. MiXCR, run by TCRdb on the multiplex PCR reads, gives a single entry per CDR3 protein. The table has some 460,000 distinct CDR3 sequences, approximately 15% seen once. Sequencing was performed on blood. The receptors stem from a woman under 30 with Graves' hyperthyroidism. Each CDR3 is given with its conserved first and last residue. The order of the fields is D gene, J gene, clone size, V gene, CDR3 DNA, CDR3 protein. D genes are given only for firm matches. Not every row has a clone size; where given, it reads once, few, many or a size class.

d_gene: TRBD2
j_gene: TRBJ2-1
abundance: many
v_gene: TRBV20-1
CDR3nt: TGCAGTGCAGCGGCTAGCGGGAGTTACAATGAGCAGTTCTTC
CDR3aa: CSAAASGSYNEQFF

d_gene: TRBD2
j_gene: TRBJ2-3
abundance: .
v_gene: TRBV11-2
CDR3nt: TGTGCCAGCAGCTTAGATCCTGGACTAGCGGGAGCAGATACGCAGTATTTT
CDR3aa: CASSLDPGLAGADTQYF

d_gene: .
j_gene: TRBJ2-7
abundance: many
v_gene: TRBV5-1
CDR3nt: TGCGCCAGCAGCTTGGAAGGGTTAGGGGACGAGCAGTACTTC
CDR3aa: CASSLEGLGDEQYF

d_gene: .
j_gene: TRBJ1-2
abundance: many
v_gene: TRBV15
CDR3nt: TGTGCCACCAGCAGAGCGGGGGGGCTTAAGTATGGCTACACCTTC
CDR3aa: CATSRAGGLKYGYTF

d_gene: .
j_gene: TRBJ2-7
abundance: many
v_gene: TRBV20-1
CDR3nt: TGCAGTGCTCCTACACCATCCTACGAGCAGTACTTC
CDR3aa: CSAPTPSYEQYF

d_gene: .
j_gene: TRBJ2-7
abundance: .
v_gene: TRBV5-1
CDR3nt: TGCGCCAGCAGCTTGGCGGGGGACAAAAGCTCCTACGAGCAGTACTTC
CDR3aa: CASSLAGDKSSYEQYF

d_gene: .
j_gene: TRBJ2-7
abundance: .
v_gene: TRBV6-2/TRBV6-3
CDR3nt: TGTGCCAGCATAGGAGGTCAGGGTACCTACGAGCAGTACTTC
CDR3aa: CASIGGQGTYEQYF

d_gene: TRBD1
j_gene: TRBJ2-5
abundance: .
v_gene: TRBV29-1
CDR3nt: TGCAGCGTTGCCCCGACAGGGGGACCCCAAGAGACCCAGTACTTC
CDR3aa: CSVAPTGGPQETQYF

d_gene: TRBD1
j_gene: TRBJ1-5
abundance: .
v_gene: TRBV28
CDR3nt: TGTGCCAGCAGTTCCCGGGACAGAGCTCCCCAGCCCCAGCATTTT
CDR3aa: CASSSRDRAPQPQHF

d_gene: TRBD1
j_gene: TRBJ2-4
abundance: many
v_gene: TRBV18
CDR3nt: TGTGCCAGCTCTCCCGGAGGGACAGGGATTCCCATTCAGTACTTC
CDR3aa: CASSPGGTGIPIQYF

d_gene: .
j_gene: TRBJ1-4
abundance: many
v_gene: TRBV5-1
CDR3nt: TGCGCCAGCAGCTTGTGGCAGGGGAGTGAAAAACTGTTTTTT
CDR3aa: CASSLWQGSEKLFF

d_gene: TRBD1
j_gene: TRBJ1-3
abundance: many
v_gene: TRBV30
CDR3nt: TGTGCCTCAAACAGGGGATCGGGAAACACCATATATTTT
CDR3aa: CASNRGSGNTIYF

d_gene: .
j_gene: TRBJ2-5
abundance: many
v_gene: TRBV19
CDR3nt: .
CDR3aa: CASSIFGAGETQYF

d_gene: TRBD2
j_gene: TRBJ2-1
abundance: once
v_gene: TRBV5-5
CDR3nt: TGTGCCAGCAGCGGGACTAGCGGGGAGCGGGGGCAGTTCTTC
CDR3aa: CASSGTSGERGQFF

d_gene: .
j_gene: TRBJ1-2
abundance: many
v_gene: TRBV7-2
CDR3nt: TGTGCCAGCAGCTTAAATGGGGGGAGCTACACCTTC
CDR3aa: CASSLNGGSYTF

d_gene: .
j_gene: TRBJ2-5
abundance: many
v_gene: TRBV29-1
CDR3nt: TGCAGCGTTGGAACTCGGGAGACCCAGTACTTC
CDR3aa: CSVGTRETQYF

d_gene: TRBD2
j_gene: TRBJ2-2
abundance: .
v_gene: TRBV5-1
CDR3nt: TGCGCCAGCAGTCTACTAGCGGGGGGGCCCGACGGGGAGCTGTTTTTT
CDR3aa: CASSLLAGGPDGELFF

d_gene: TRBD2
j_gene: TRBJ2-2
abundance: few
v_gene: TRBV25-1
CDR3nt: TGTGCCAGCAGTGAAACGGGTAGCGGGGGACCGGGAAACACCGGGGAGCTGTTTTTT
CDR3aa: CASSETGSGGPGNTGELFF

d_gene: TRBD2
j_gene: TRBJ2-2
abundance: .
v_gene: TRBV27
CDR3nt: TGTGCCAGCAGTTTACCGGGACTAGCGGGCCTGGGTGGCACCGGGGAGCTGTTTTTT
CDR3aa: CASSLPGLAGLGGTGELFF

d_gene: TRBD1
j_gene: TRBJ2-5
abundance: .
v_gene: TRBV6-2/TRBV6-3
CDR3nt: TGTGCCAGCAGTTACCGAACGATTCCAGGGGGCAAAGAGACCCAGTACTTC
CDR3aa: CASSYRTIPGGKETQYF

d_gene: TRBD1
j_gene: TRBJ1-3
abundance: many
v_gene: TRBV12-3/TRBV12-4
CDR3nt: TGTGCCACCTTGACAGGGCCCCCAAGCTCTGGAAACACCATATATTTT
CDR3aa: CATLTGPPSSGNTIYF

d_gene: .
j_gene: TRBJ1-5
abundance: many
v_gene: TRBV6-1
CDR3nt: TGTGCCAGCAGTGAAGCGATGGGCAATCAGCCCCAGCATTTT
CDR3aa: CASSEAMGNQPQHF

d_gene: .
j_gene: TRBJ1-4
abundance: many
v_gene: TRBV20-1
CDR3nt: TGCAGTGCGATATTAGGGGTAGATAATGAAAAACTGTTTTTT
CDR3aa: CSAILGVDNEKLFF

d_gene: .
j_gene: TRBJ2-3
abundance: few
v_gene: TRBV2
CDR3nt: TGTGCCAGCCTCAAGGGGGAAGGGACAGATACGCAGTATTTT
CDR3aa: CASLKGEGTDTQYF

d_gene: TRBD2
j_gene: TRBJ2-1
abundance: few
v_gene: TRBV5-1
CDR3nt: TGCGCCAGCAGCTGGGAGGGTTGGGCCTACAATGAGCAGTTCTTC
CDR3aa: CASSWEGWAYNEQFF

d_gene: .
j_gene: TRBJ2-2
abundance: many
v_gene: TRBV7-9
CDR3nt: TGTGCCAGCAGCTTAGAAGAGGGTCTGACCGGGGAGCTGTTTTTT
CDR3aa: CASSLEEGLTGELFF

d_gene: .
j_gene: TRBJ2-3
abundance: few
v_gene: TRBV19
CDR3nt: TGTGCCAGTAGTATACGCACAGATACGCAGTATTTT
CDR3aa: CASSIRTDTQYF

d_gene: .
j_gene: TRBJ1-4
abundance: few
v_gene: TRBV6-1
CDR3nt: TGTGCCAGCAGTGTAAATGAAAAACTGTTTTTT
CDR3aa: CASSVNEKLFF

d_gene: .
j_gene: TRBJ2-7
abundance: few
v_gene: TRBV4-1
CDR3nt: TGCGCCAGCAGCCAACAAACAGCCTACGAGCAGTACTTC
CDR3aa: CASSQQTAYEQYF

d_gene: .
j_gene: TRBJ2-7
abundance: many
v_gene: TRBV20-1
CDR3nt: TGCAGTGCTAGACGGGATCTCTCCTACGAGCAGTACTTC
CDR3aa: CSARRDLSYEQYF

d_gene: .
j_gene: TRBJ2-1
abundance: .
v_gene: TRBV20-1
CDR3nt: TGCAGTGCTAGGCTCCCTGGCGGGTCCTACAATGAGCAGTTCTTC
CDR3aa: CSARLPGGSYNEQFF

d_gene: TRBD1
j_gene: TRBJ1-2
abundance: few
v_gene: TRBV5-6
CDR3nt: TGTGCCAGCAGCTTGTCGACAGGGGTGAGTCCCTATGGCTACACCTTC
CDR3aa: CASSLSTGVSPYGYTF

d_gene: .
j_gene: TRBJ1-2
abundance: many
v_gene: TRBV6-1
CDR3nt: TGTGCCAGCTCTACAAGGGGCTTGACTAACTATGGCTACACCTTC
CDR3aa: CASSTRGLTNYGYTF

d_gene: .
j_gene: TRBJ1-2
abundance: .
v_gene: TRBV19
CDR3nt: TGTGCCAGTTGGGCCGGGACACTAGTGAACTATGGCTACACCTTC
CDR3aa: CASWAGTLVNYGYTF

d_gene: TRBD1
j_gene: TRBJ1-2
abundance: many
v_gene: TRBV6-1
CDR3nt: TGTGCCAGCCTAGCGACAGGGGCAGGGTTGCGGTATGGCTACACCTTC
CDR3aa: CASLATGAGLRYGYTF

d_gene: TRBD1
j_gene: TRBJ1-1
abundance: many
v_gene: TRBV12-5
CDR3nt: TGTGCTAGTGGTTTTTCCCCGGGACAGACGAACACTGAAGCTTTCTTT
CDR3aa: CASGFSPGQTNTEAFF

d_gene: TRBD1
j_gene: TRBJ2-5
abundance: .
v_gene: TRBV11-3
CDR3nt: TGTGCCAGCAGCCGCCGGGACAGGGAATTGGAAGAGACCCAGTACTTC
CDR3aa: CASSRRDRELEETQYF

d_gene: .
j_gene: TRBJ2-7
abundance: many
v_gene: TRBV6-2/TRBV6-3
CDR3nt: TGTGCCAGCAGTGCCCGGGGGTCTAAGCTTTTCTCCTACGAGCAGTACTTC
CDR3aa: CASSARGSKLFSYEQYF

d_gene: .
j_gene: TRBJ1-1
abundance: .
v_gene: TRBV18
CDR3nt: TGTGCCAGCTTAAAACAGAAGAACACTGAAGCTTTCTTT
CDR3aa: CASLKQKNTEAFF

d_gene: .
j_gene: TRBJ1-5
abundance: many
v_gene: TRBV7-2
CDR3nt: TGTGCCAGCAGCTTCGGGGCCTTGAATCAGCCCCAGCATTTT
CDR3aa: CASSFGALNQPQHF

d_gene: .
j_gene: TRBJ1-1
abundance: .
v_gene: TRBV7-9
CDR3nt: TGTGCCAGCAGCTTATGGGGTTCAGCTTTCTTT
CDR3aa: CASSLWGSAFF

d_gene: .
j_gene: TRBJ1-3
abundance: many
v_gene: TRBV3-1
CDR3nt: TGTGCCAGCAGCCAAGATATTCGGGGGGGCGCCGGTGGAAACACCATATATTTT
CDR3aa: CASSQDIRGGAGGNTIYF

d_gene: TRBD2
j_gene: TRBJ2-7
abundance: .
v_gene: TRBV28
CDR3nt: TGTGCCAGCAGTTCCTGGACTAGCGGGATTACCTACGAGCAGTACTTC
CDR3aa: CASSSWTSGITYEQYF

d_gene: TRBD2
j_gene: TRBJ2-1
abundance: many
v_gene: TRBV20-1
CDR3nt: TGCAGTGCTAGCGCGGGGGGGCTAAGTGAGCAGTTCTTC
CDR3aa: CSASAGGLSEQFF

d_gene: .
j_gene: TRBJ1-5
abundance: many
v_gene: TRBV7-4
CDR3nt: TGTGCCAGCAGCTTTTCGCGGCTCAATCAGCCCCAGCATTTT
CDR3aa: CASSFSRLNQPQHF

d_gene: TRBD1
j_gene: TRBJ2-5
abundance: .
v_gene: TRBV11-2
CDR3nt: TGTGCCAGCAGCTACACCACCTTGGACAGGCAAGAGACCCAGTACTTC
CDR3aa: CASSYTTLDRQETQYF

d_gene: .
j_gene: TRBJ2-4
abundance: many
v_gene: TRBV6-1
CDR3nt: TGTGCCAGCAGTGAAGGGCGGGTTCTGATGGTAGCCAAGAACATTCAGTACTTC
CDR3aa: CASSEGRVLMVAKNIQYF

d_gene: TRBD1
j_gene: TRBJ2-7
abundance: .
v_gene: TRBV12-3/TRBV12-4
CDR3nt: TGTGCCAGCAGTCGGGAAACAGGGGCCTACGAGCAGTACTTC
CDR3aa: CASSRETGAYEQYF

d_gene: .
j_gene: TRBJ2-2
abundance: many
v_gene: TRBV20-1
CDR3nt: TGCAGTGCTAGAGATACCCAACCCACCGGGGAGCTGTTTTTT
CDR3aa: CSARDTQPTGELFF

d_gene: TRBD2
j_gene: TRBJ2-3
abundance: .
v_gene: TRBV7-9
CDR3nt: TGTGCCAGCAGCATACCGGGACTAGCAGGCGATACGCAGTATTTT
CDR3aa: CASSIPGLAGDTQYF

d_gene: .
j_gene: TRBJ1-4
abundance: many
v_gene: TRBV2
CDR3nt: TGTGCCAGCAGTGAACGGGGTACAGGAGAAAAACTGTTTTTT
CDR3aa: CASSERGTGEKLFF

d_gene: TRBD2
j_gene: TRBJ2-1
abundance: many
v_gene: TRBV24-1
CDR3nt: TGTGCCACCAGTGATGGACTAGCGTTTACCTACAATGAGCAGTTCTTC
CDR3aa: CATSDGLAFTYNEQFF

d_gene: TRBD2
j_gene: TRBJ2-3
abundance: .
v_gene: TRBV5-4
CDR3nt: TGTGCCAGCAGCTTTTTCCTAGCGGGAGGGCCGGATACGCAGTATTTT
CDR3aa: CASSFFLAGGPDTQYF

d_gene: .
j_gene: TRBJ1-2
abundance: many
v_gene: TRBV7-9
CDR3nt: TGTGCCAGCAGTCCTCCAGTTGTTACGTGGTATGGCTACACCTTC
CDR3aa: CASSPPVVTWYGYTF

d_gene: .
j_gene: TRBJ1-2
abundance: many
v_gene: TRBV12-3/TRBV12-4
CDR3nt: TGTGCCAGCAGTTTCTCCGCCGGGGGCGACTATGGCTACACCTTC
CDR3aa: CASSFSAGGDYGYTF

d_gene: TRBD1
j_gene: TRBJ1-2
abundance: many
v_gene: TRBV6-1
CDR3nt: TGTGCCAGCAGTAGTCAGGGGGCGTTGGGGAAGAACTATGGCTACACCTTC
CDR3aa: CASSSQGALGKNYGYTF